The 19 T cell receptor beta chains below come from one sample, sequenced in a study of blood T cell repertoires in COVID-19. Clones were sequenced by immunoSEQ multiplex PCR, and TCRdb holds only the in-frame ones, with some missing. The repertoire has 200,000 to 300,000 clones, 83% of them found once; the top ten carry around 5.5%. The sample taken for sequencing was peripheral blood. The receptor source for this set is a human donor in a cohort sampled during active COVID-19.

The table lists this clone with a few counts. The rearrangement uses TRBV28 and TRBJ2-1; a possible D gene is TRBD1 (5 bases). V was clipped by 2 bases and J by 13 bases, with 12 bases between them. The CDR3 runs to 12 residues. Germline V gene data show CDR1 as MDHEN and CDR2 as SYDVKM. DNA for the CDR3: TGTGCCAGCAGTTTAAATGGCAGGGCCCAGTTCTTC. As protein: CASSLNGRAQFF.

The chain uses TRBV9 and TRBJ1-6; the match to TRBD1 covers 7 bases. V gave up 4 bases and J gave up 7 bases; unmatched junction bases: 8. CDR1 is SGDLS, CDR2 YYNGEE, per germline. This CDR3 contains 15 residues. The CDR3 DNA sequence: TGTGCCAGCAGCCTTAATACAGGGGCGAATTCACCCCTCCACTTT. Its translation: CASSLNTGANSPLHF.

This clone has more than one count but fewer than ten. This chain uses TRBV19 with TRBJ1-5; 8 bases line up with TRBD1. Germline V gene sequence: CDR1 LNHDA, CDR2 SQIVND (reference sequence). The CDR3 totals 16 residues. V trimming: 1 base; J trimming: 6 bases; junction bases outside the gene matches: 8. The chain's CDR3 is CASSIVQGARGQPQHF. Here the CDR3 DNA reads TGTGCCAGTAGTATAGTCCAGGGGGCACGAGGTCAGCCCCAGCATTTT.

The chain combines TRBV7-8 with TRBJ1-1; TRBD1 matches at 8 bases. Looked up from germline, CDR1 is SGHVS and CDR2 is FQNEAQ. Trimming removed 1 base from V and 2 bases from J; junction bases left unmatched: 3. This CDR3 is 15 amino acids long. The CDR3 reads CASSLGQGFNTEAFF. CDR3 DNA: TGTGCCAGCAGCTTAGGACAGGGGTTTAACACTGAAGCTTTCTTT. Based on the CDR3 plus reference TRBV7-8 and TRBJ1-1, the full variable domain is GAGVSQSPRYKVAKRGQDVALRCDPISGHVSLFWYQQALGQGPEFLTYFQNEAQLDKSGLPSDRFFAERPEGSVSTLKIQRTQQEDSAVYLCASSLGQGFNTEAFFGQGTRLTVV.

This chain uses TRBV5-4 with TRBJ1-2, with TRBD1 matching 7 bases. V was pared by 3 bases and J by 8 bases, with 4 bases of the junction left unmatched. Germline V gene sequence: CDR1 SGHNT, CDR2 YYREEE (reference sequence). The CDR3 extends over 12 amino acids. The CDR3 reads CASSWDRRGYTF. CDR3 coding DNA: TGTGCCAGCAGCTGGGACAGAAGGGGCTACACCTTC.

The V call is TRBV28, the J call TRBJ1-1; D is unresolved. From germline, CDR1 is MDHEN and CDR2 SYDVKM. This CDR3 has 14 amino acids. Trimming took 3 bases from V and 1 from J, leaving 9 bases between them. CDR3 DNA sequence: TGTGCCAGCAGTTTTAGACGGGGGAACACTGAAGCTTTCTTT. The encoded protein is CASSFRRGNTEAFF.

The gene calls are TRBV29-1 and TRBJ1-2; 11 bases map to TRBD1. The CDR3 loop spans 13 amino acids. Trimming at V came to 6 bases and at J to 4 bases, leaving 4 bases not matched to a gene. Germline assignment: CDR1 SQVTM and CDR2 ANQGSEA. The CDR3 loop is CSVAGQGGYGYTF. CDR3 coding DNA: TGCAGCGTCGCGGGACAGGGGGGCTATGGCTACACCTTC.

V gene TRBV29-1 combines with J gene TRBJ2-1; weak D call: TRBD1 (5 bases). The CDR3 length is 15 residues. The ends were cut back, 6 bases at V and 0 bases at J, with 15 bases in the middle. Germline V CDR1 and CDR2: SQVTM, ANQGSEA. The CDR3 coding sequence is TGCAGCGTAAAGGGGTTACCGAGCTCCTACAATGAGCAGTTCTTC. Amino acid sequence: CSVKGLPSSYNEQFF.

The CDR3 DNA sequence: TGTGCCAGCAGCCAAGATAGGGGGGGATTTCAGTATTTT. Translating gives CASSQDRGGFQYF. The chain uses TRBV3-1 (or the pseudogene TRBV3-2) and TRBJ2-3; weak D call: TRBD2 (7 bases). The CDR3 is 13 amino acids. Between the trimmed V and J ends, which lost 0 bases and 12 bases, there was a span of 13 bases. Germline V lookup: CDR1 LGHDT, CDR2 YNNKEL (reference sequence).

This clone was found once. J is TRBJ2-2 and V is TRBV12-3 or TRBV12-4; D gene ambiguous. V was shortened by 5 bases and J by 2 bases, with 3 bases between the two germline ends. The CDR3 is made up of 12 amino acids. Written as DNA, the CDR3 is TGTGCCAGCAGTACTAACACCGGGGAGCTGTTTTTT. As protein: CASSTNTGELFF.

The CDR3 reads CASSPPVDAGYNEQYF. As DNA, the CDR3 is TGTGCCAGCTCACCACCGGTGGACGCGGGGTATAACGAGCAGTACTTC. V usage is TRBV18 and J usage is TRBJ2-7; TRBD2 might be the D (6 bases). Germline lookup yields CDR1 KGHSH and CDR2 LQKENI. The CDR3 loop spans 16 amino acids. V was pared by 0 bases and J by 5 bases, with 17 bases between.

The chain uses TRBV10-2 and TRBJ2-1; D is perhaps TRBD2 (6 bases). CDR1 and CDR2 from the germline V gene are WSHSY and SAAADI. V was pared by 6 bases and J by 7 bases, with 13 bases between. This CDR3 contains 13 residues. In DNA, the CDR3 is TGCGCCAGCAGCACCGGGACTCGAAATGAGCAGTTCTTC. It translates to CASSTGTRNEQFF.

The gene calls are TRBV19 and TRBJ2-1, with a tentative D call TRBD2 (6 bases). The CDR3 is 15 residues long. Trimming removed 3 bases from V and 8 bases from J, with 17 bases in between. Germline CDR1 reads LNHDA; CDR2 reads SQIVND (reference sequence). The CDR3 region has the DNA TGTGCCAGTAGTATTTGGGGAAGGAGGGGCGATGAGCAGTTCTTC. Translation gives CASSIWGRRGDEQFF. The entire variable domain, with the rest obtained from reference TRBV19 and TRBJ2-1, is as follows: DGGITQSPKYLFRKEGQNVTLSCEQNLNHDAMYWYRQDPGQGLRLIYYSQIVNDFQKGDIAEGYSVSREKKESFPLTVTSAQKNPTAFYLCASSIWGRRGDEQFFGPGTRLTVL.

The rearrangement links TRBV19 to TRBJ1-5; tentative D call: TRBD1 (6 bases). This CDR3 is built from 17 residues. V lost 5 bases, J lost 0 bases, and 17 bases lay in between. Looked up from germline, CDR1 is LNHDA and CDR2 is SQIVND (reference sequence). Here the CDR3 reads CASSLGTPSNSNQPQHF. CDR3 nucleotide sequence: TGTGCCAGTAGTCTCGGGACACCCAGTAATAGCAATCAGCCCCAGCATTTT.

In this sample, this clone turned up a few times. This chain uses TRBV6-4 with TRBJ2-1; D unresolved. This CDR3 comprises 14 residues. Looked up from germline, CDR1 is MRHNA and CDR2 is SNTAGT. The V and J ends lost 3 bases and 10 bases respectively, with 16 bases between them. As DNA, the CDR3 is TGTGCCAGCAGTGATTACAGCTTGGCTTCGGAGCAGTTCTTC. It is translated as CASSDYSLASEQFF.

Of note for this clone: The same CDR3 is also encoded by other DNA sequences in this sample. The chain combines TRBV28 with TRBJ1-1; 9 positions match TRBD1. Germline CDR1 MDHEN, CDR2 SYDVKM. With 6 bases clipped from V and 3 bases from J, the junction kept 2 bases outside the gene matches. This CDR3 is 13 amino acids long. CDR3 DNA: TGTGCCAGCAGGCGGACAGGGGACACTGAAGCTTTCTTT. Translation gives CASRRTGDTEAFF.

CDR3 coding DNA: TGTGCCAGCATGCCGGGACAGCACACCGGGGAGCTGTTTTTT. The encoded protein is CASMPGQHTGELFF. This chain joins TRBV11-2 and TRBJ2-2, with TRBD1 identical over 7 bases. The CDR3 runs to 14 residues. Germline V gene lookup returns CDR1 SGHAT and CDR2 FQNNGV. The V gene end was trimmed by 7 bases and the J gene end by 3 bases; junction bases not matched to a gene: 5.

The chain joins TRBV6-1 to TRBJ1-1, with 7 bases identical to TRBD1. Unmatched junction bases numbered 4, after V lost 1 base and J lost 2 bases. Germline-derived CDR1 and CDR2 are MNHNS and SASEGT. CDR3 length: 15 residues. The CDR3 sequence: CASSEVTGANTEAFF. In DNA form, the CDR3 reads TGTGCCAGCAGTGAAGTTACAGGGGCCAACACTGAAGCTTTCTTT.

The CDR3 sequence: CASSLRLAGGQETQYF. The CDR3 DNA follows: TGTGCCAGCAGTTTAAGGCTAGCGGGGGGCCAAGAGACCCAGTACTTC. The gene calls are TRBV27 and TRBJ2-5; 11 bases align to TRBD2. Germline V gene sequence: CDR1 MNHEY, CDR2 SMNVEV (reference sequence). This CDR3 is built from 16 residues. V lost 2 bases to trimming and J lost 1 base; unmatched junction nucleotides: 3.